The 9 T cell receptor beta chains presented below share a single source sample, sequenced in a study of blood T cells in healthy people across ages. It was with a sample-barcoded 5' primer and a J-beta primer mix that a second PCR of about 7 to 12 cycles was run. TCRdb re-derived calls from the 5' RACE reads in MiXCR, one entry per CDR3 protein. This sample has around 1,900,000 distinct CDR3 sequences, with more than 35% found just once. Source material: blood. These receptor sequences come from a human donor in good health.

This clonotype was detected ten times or more. This rearrangement joins TRBV12-3 or TRBV12-4 to TRBJ2-1, with unresolved D. V was clipped by 3 bases and J by 8 bases, with 8 bases between them. The CDR3 consists of 12 residues. The CDR3 bases are TGTGCCAGCAGTTTGATGGGCTATGAGCAGTTCTTC. Translating gives CASSLMGYEQFF.

This clonotype occurred a few times. The chain is built from TRBV12-3 or TRBV12-4 and TRBJ1-2; D is unresolved. V lost 7 bases and J 1 base, leaving 13 bases between the germline ends. The length of the CDR3 is 14 residues. The CDR3 coding sequence is TGTGCCAGCATCCCCACGCCTGGTAACTATGGCTACACCTTC. Encoded protein: CASIPTPGNYGYTF.

The rearrangement joins TRBV18 to TRBJ2-1; TRBD1 aligns across 8 bases. Losses at the gene ends were 6 bases for V and 5 bases for J; bases not matched to a gene: 9. The CDR3 consists of 15 residues. In germline, CDR1 is KGHSH, CDR2 LQKENI. CDR3 loop: CASSTLGQANNEQFF. DNA of the CDR3: TGTGCCAGCTCCACTCTGGGACAGGCCAACAATGAGCAGTTCTTC. Full variable domain (outside the CDR3, taken from reference TRBV18 and TRBJ2-1): NAGVMQNPRHLVRRRGQEARLRCSPMKGHSHVYWYRQLPEEGLKFMVYLQKENIIDESGMPKERFSAEFPKEGPSILRIQQVVRGDSAAYFCASSTLGQANNEQFFGPGTRLTVL.

The chain recombines TRBV12-3 or TRBV12-4 with TRBJ1-2; 8 positions agree with TRBD1. Unmatched junction bases numbered 11, after V lost 6 bases and J lost 5 bases. This CDR3 region has 15 residues. The CDR3 nucleotides are TGTGCCAGCAGACCGGGACAGGTTCCGCCTTATGGCTACACCTTC. It translates to CASRPGQVPPYGYTF.

This clonotype was seen once. V and J are TRBV12-3 or TRBV12-4 and TRBJ2-2; 8 positions match TRBD2. Germline trimming cut 5 bases from V and 3 bases from J; bases unmatched to any gene: 5. There are 15 residues in the CDR3. The CDR3 region is CASSGAGVYTGELFF. The DNA of the CDR3 is TGTGCCAGCAGTGGAGCGGGGGTATACACCGGGGAGCTGTTTTTT.

This clonotype was seen repeatedly, ten times or more. The rearrangement uses TRBV20-1 and TRBJ2-3; possibly TRBD2 for D (6 bases). Looked up from germline, CDR1 is DFQATT and CDR2 is SNEGSKA (reference sequence). The V and J ends lost 4 bases and 5 bases respectively, with 19 bases between them. This CDR3 is built from 15 residues. The CDR3 loop reads CSATEGGVYIDTQYF. The CDR3 nucleotides are TGCAGTGCTACCGAGGGCGGGGTTTATATAGATACGCAGTATTTT.

The chain links TRBV4-2 to TRBJ2-5, with a possible D match to TRBD2 (6 bases). V was shortened by 3 bases and J by 2 bases, with 16 bases between the two germline ends. This CDR3 comprises 16 residues. The germline CDR1 and CDR2 sequences are LGHNA and YNFKEQ. The DNA for the CDR3 is TGTGCCAGCAGCCAGGACAACCGGGAGAAGCAAGAGACCCAGTACTTC. It specifies CASSQDNREKQETQYF.

The CDR3 DNA is TGCGCCAGCAGCTTGCAGGACTCCTCGGAAAAACTGTTTTTT. The encoded protein is CASSLQDSSEKLFF. The chain combines TRBV5-1 with TRBJ1-4; no clear D. The V gene's germline CDR1 is SGHRS and CDR2 YFSETQ. The CDR3 is 14 residues long. Between the trimmed V and J ends, which lost 1 base and 8 bases, there was a span of 12 bases.

This clonotype showed up just a few times. The V call is TRBV5-5, the J call TRBJ2-5, with 8 bases aligning to TRBD1. The germline V gene has CDR1 SGHKS and CDR2 YYEKEE (reference sequence). There are 16 residues in the CDR3. Trimming removed 3 bases from V and 4 bases from J; junction bases left unmatched: 11. This CDR3 is CASSYLGQGLVETQYF. CDR3 nucleotides: TGTGCCAGCAGCTACCTAGGACAGGGCCTTGTAGAGACCCAGTACTTC.